The present T cell receptor (beta chain) was sequenced within a study of CD8 T cells in ankylosing spondylitis. This CDR3 contains 13 residues. Looked up from germline, CDR1 is DFQATT and CDR2 is SNEGSKA (reference sequence). V lost 4 bases and J 3 bases, leaving 11 bases between the germline ends. As the method for making TCR beta libraries, quantitative 5'-RACE with molecular barcodes was used. TCRdb analysed the 5' RACE reads with MiXCR anew, one entry per CDR3 protein. This sample carries about 310,000 distinct CDR3 sequences, about 20% of them seen once, and the ten largest clones take 3.5%. As to this clonotype: As yet, its antigen is unknown.

Study observations and caveats: Made up of eight or nine highly homologous variants, a TCR beta motif appeared characteristic of ankylosing spondylitis blood. Some motif variants had been reported before (in reactive arthritis synovial fluid and blood).

This clonotype was obtained from a female donor with ankylosing spondylitis or in good health (not recorded which). Sequencing used blood, either unsorted or a sorted T cell fraction (not recorded which). This chain uses TRBV20-1 with TRBJ2-3; no reliable D call. CDR3 bases: TGCAGTGCTACGGCGGTTGGGACAGATACGCAGTATTTT. This sequence encodes CSATAVGTDTQYF.